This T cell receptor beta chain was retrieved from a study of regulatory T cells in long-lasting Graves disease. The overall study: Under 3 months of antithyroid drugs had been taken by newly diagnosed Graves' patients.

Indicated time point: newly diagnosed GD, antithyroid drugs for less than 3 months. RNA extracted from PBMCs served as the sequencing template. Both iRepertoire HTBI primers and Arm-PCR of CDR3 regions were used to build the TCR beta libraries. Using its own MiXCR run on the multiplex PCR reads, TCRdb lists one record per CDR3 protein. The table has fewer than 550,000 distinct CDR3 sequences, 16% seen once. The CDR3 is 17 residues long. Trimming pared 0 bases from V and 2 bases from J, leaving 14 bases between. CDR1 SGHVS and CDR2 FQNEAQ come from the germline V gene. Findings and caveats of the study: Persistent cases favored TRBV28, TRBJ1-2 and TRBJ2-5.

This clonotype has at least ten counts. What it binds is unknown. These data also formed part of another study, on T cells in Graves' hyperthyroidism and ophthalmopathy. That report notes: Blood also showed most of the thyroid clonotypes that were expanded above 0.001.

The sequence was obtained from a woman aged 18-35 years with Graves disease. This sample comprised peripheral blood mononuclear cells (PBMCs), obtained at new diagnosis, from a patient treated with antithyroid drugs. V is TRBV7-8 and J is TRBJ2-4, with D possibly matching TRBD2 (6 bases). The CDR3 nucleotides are TGTGCCAGCAGCTTAGCGCGGGGTAGCCGGACCAAAAACATTCAGTACTTC. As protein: CASSLARGSRTKNIQYF. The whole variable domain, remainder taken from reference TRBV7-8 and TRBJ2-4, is GAGVSQSPRYKVAKRGQDVALRCDPISGHVSLFWYQQALGQGPEFLTYFQNEAQLDKSGLPSDRFFAERPEGSVSTLKIQRTQQEDSAVYLCASSLARGSRTKNIQYFGAGTRLSVL.